Following are 18 T cell receptor beta chains from one sample sequenced in a study of a mutant IDH1 vaccine in newly diagnosed glioma. This table comes from immunoSEQ multiplex PCR, and its TCRdb copy is limited to in-frame clones, with some not included. The data contain 60,000 to 70,000 clones, around 86% of them singletons. Time point: week 47, end of study. The study gave 300 ug of mutant IDH1 20-mer peptide per vaccine dose, with topical imiquimod. The antigens of these receptors remain unknown. Material: PBMCs, obtained from a glioma patient whose treatment included an IDH1 peptide vaccine. The receptors stem from a man aged 25 to 45 with glioma.

The J gene is TRBJ2-3, the V gene TRBV5-1, with TRBD2 matching over 13 bases. CDR3 length: 18 amino acids. With V trimmed by 4 bases and J by 2 bases, 10 bases remained unmatched. Germline V gene data show CDR1 as SGHRS and CDR2 as YFSETQ. The CDR3 reads CASSRGTSGALYTDTQYF. The DNA of the CDR3 is TGCGCCAGCAGCCGTGGGACTAGCGGGGCGCTATACACAGATACGCAGTATTTT. The entire variable domain, with the rest obtained from reference TRBV5-1 and TRBJ2-3, is as follows: KAGVTQTPRYLIKTRGQQVTLSCSPISGHRSVSWYQQTPGQGLQFLFEYFSETQRNKGNFPGRFSGRQFSNSRSEMNVSTLELGDSALYLCASSRGTSGALYTDTQYFGPGTRLTVL.

This chain connects TRBV5-5 to TRBJ2-3, with 8 bases fitting TRBD1. CDR3 length equals 16 residues. Trimming at V came to 4 bases and at J to 2 bases, leaving 9 bases not matched to a gene. Germline lookup yields CDR1 SGHKS and CDR2 YYEKEE (reference sequence). DNA for the CDR3: TGTGCCAGCAGCCAAGGACAGGGACTTTCCACAGATACGCAGTATTTT. Translating it yields CASSQGQGLSTDTQYF.

This clone was counted a few times. The chain has TRBV5-4 and TRBJ2-1; a possible D gene is TRBD2 (6 bases). V shed 7 bases and J shed 5 bases, with 13 bases lying between them. The CDR3 covers 13 residues. The V gene's germline CDR1 is SGHNT and CDR2 YYREEE (reference sequence). The CDR3: CASRRDSHNEQFF. CDR3 coding DNA: TGTGCCAGCCGGCGGGACTCACACAATGAGCAGTTCTTC.

The chain recombines TRBV4-1 with TRBJ1-1; perhaps TRBD1 as D (5 bases). V gave up 0 bases and J gave up 11 bases, with 16 bases separating them. The germline CDR1 and CDR2 sequences are MGHRA and YSYEKL. This CDR3 spans 14 amino acids. The CDR3 DNA is TGCGCCAGCAGCCAAGACGCCGGGAGACAGAGGGCTTTCTTT. It yields the protein CASSQDAGRQRAFF.

This sequence joins TRBV29-1 and TRBJ1-5; D remains ambiguous. Germline V CDR1 and CDR2: SQVTM, ANQGSEA. The CDR3 length is 13 residues. V shed 4 bases and J shed 6 bases, with 13 bases lying between them. CDR3 region: CSVVPGGGQPQHF. The CDR3 DNA reads TGCAGCGTTGTGCCGGGAGGTGGTCAGCCCCAGCATTTT.

The rearrangement joins TRBV4-2 to TRBJ1-5, with 9 bases lining up with TRBD1. V lost 1 base and J lost 2; bases outside the gene matches: 15. The CDR3 consists of 20 residues. Per germline, CDR1 LGHNA and CDR2 YNFKEQ. DNA for the CDR3: TGTGCCAGCAGCCAAGGACCCGGGACAGGGCTAGTTAGCGGCAATCAGCCCCAGCATTTT. Translating gives CASSQGPGTGLVSGNQPQHF.

This clone was seen a single time. This sequence joins TRBV29-1 and TRBJ2-3; 7 positions agree with TRBD1. In germline, CDR1 is SQVTM, CDR2 ANQGSEA. Trimming at V came to 3 bases and at J to 6 bases, leaving 9 bases not matched to a gene. The CDR3 sequence is 14 residues long. This CDR3 reads CSVDGNRGSDTQYF. For the CDR3, the DNA is TGCAGCGTTGATGGAAACAGGGGATCGGATACGCAGTATTTT.

V is TRBV15 and J is TRBJ2-7; D not resolved. V lost 2 bases, J lost 0 bases, and 8 bases lay in between. CDR3 length: 14 residues. Germline assignment: CDR1 LNHNV and CDR2 YYDKDF (reference sequence). CDR3 DNA sequence: TGTGCCACCAGCAGAATCGTATCCTCCTACGAGCAGTACTTC. Protein: CATSRIVSSYEQYF.

The gene calls are TRBV5-1 and TRBJ2-3; D not resolved. CDR1 is SGHRS and CDR2 is YFSETQ in the germline V gene. The CDR3 loop spans 14 amino acids. With 0 bases removed from V and 2 bases from J, the gap between germline ends came to 7 bases. The CDR3 protein is CASSLGSITDTQYF. DNA of the CDR3: TGCGCCAGCAGCTTGGGCTCGATCACAGATACGCAGTATTTT.

This chain links TRBV19 with TRBJ2-7; possibly TRBD1 for D (5 bases). Deletions cut 3 bases from V and 3 bases from J, with 15 bases between. The CDR3 spans 15 residues. Germline V gene lookup returns CDR1 LNHDA and CDR2 SQIVND (reference sequence). CDR3 amino acids: CASSIKSGFVYEQYF. CDR3 sequence (DNA): TGTGCCAGTAGTATCAAGTCAGGGTTCGTCTACGAGCAGTACTTC.

The gene calls are TRBV10-2 and TRBJ2-3; D perhaps matches TRBD2 (5 bases). The ends were cut back, 6 bases at V and 2 bases at J, with 15 bases in the middle. Germline V gene sequence: CDR1 WSHSY, CDR2 SAAADI. The CDR3 has 15 amino acids. The CDR3 DNA follows: TGCGCCAGCAGCGAGACTACTAGAAACACAGATACGCAGTATTTT. It yields the protein CASSETTRNTDTQYF.

This clone is a singleton in its sample. The V call is TRBV28, the J call TRBJ1-4; perhaps TRBD1 as D (5 bases). CDR3 length: 14 residues. Trimming took 3 bases from V and 6 from J, leaving 11 bases between them. The germline CDR1 and CDR2 sequences are MDHEN and SYDVKM. This CDR3 is CASSFDSWDEKLFF. The CDR3 nucleotides are TGTGCCAGCAGTTTCGACAGTTGGGATGAAAAACTGTTTTTT.

The chain has TRBV12-1 and TRBJ1-1; the listed D gene, TRBD1, was not tested against the DNA. TRBV12-1 corresponds to a pseudogene. The CDR3 consists of 14 residues. Written as DNA, the CDR3 is TGTGCCAGCAGCTTTGAAACAGGGGGAATGGAAGCTTTCTTT. Protein product: CASSFETGGMEAFF.

This rearrangement joins TRBV14 to TRBJ2-3, with D uncertain. The V end was cut by 0 bases, the J end by 2 bases, with 12 bases between. The germline gives CDR1 SGHDN, CDR2 FVKESK. This CDR3 is built from 16 residues. CDR3 coding DNA: TGTGCCAGCAGCCAAGAAGGGTTCCTCATCACAGATACGCAGTATTTT. This gives the protein CASSQEGFLITDTQYF.

V usage is TRBV14 and J usage is TRBJ1-2; possibly TRBD1 for D (5 bases). CDR1 SGHDN and CDR2 FVKESK come from the germline V gene. V was shortened by 4 bases and J by 8 bases, with 14 bases between the two germline ends. The CDR3 length is 13 residues. The CDR3 nucleotides read TGTGCCAGCAGCCCGGGGCAGGGTTGGGGCTACACCTTC. Translation: CASSPGQGWGYTF.

The V call is TRBV5-4, the J call TRBJ1-4; 7 bases match TRBD1. The V gene's germline CDR1 is SGHNT and CDR2 YYREEE (reference sequence). The CDR3 has 16 amino acids. J was trimmed by 7 bases and V by 4 bases; bases with no gene match: 13. Here the CDR3 reads CASSKDLRGRGEKLFF. The CDR3 DNA sequence: TGTGCCAGCAGCAAAGACCTGAGGGGGCGCGGTGAAAAACTGTTTTTT. Drawing the rest from reference TRBV5-4 and TRBJ1-4, the complete variable domain is ETGVTQSPTHLIKTRGQQVTLRCSSQSGHNTVSWYQQALGQGPQFIFQYYREEENGRGNFPPRFSGLQFPNYSSELNVNALELDDSALYLCASSKDLRGRGEKLFFGSGTQLSVL.

This chain links TRBV18 with TRBJ2-5; possible D gene TRBD1, 5 bases. CDR3 size: 13 residues. Deletions cut 4 bases from V and 5 bases from J, with 11 bases between. Germline CDR1 reads KGHSH; CDR2 reads LQKENI. The CDR3 spells CASSRDRQETQYF. CDR3 coding DNA: TGTGCCAGCTCACGGGATAGACAGGAGACCCAGTACTTC.

This chain links TRBV11-2 with TRBJ1-4; possibly TRBD1 for D (6 bases). The CDR3 has 17 residues. V lost 5 bases to trimming and J lost 0 bases, with 16 bases between them. Per germline, CDR1 SGHAT and CDR2 FQNNGV. The CDR3 reads CASSVLQGSATNEKLFF. The CDR3 DNA reads TGTGCCAGCAGCGTACTACAGGGTTCTGCAACTAATGAAAAACTGTTTTTT.